This entry features one TCR beta chain sequence. Its antigen remains unidentified. Base qualities are not recorded, but no much larger clone differs from it by a single base. The sample belongs to a study of blood T cell repertoires in COVID-19 (dated by TCRdb to the early 2020s). The study in broad terms: Samples from collaborators originated in the United States, Italy and Spain and spanned both the acute and convalescent phases of COVID-19. The material from the prospective study consisted of cDNA or gDNA derived from T cells, B-cell-depleted T cells, or PBMCs. The dataset comprised deeply sampled blood TCRbeta repertoires from subjects exposed to, actively infected with, or recovered from COVID-19. The repertoires were released in a freely available public database meant as a resource for research on the immune response to SARS-CoV-2. Samples came from the ongoing ImmuneRACE study (first 160 participants) plus 1,254 subjects from 6 global collaborators. A de-identified subject ID, COVID-19 status, age in years and sex were almost always included in the sample metadata. Where HLA class I and class II types were available, the types were taken from metadata supplied by the sample provider, not from assay-based typing.

The immunoSEQ Assay, a bias-controlled multiplex PCR, was used to amplify TCRbeta CDR3 regions from genomic DNA. Processing in the source paper ran as follows. Nucleated cell counts per sample were estimated from amplification of reference gene primers within the assay. Sequence reads were collapsed and filtered to measure the absolute abundance of every unique TCRbeta CDR3 rearrangement. For each sample, productive Simpson clonality was calculated as the square root of Simpson's diversity index across productive rearrangements. This is the immuneACCESS table as TCRdb keeps it, with only in-frame sequences that have V and J called. A part of the clones is gone; compared with another copy, unresolved V genes explain less than half, and the rest is unexplained. That table gives V, J and clone size, and the DNA gave D and trimming. This sample is represented by roughly 430,000 clones; approximately 88% of them were singletons. Around 2.1% of the sample comes from the top ten.

Results the study describes overall, beyond this receptor: The amount of clinical and demographic metadata varied by source and participant and was provided uncurated.

There are 16 amino acids in the CDR3, from cysteine to phenylalanine inclusive. Here the CDR3 DNA is all that survives: 48 bases in frame from base 1. The germline V gene yields SGHTA for CDR1 and FQGNSA for CDR2. V and J are truncated by 4 bases and 0 bases respectively, leaving an intervening sequence of 14 bases. Enrolling through a virtual design, the prospective study's participants ranged in age from about 18 to 89 years and lived across roughly 24 United States geographic areas. In the prospective study, cohorts were assigned on the basis of participant-reported clinical history obtained from a screening survey and a study questionnaire. Each participant in the prospective study had whole blood, serum and a nasopharyngeal or oropharyngeal swab collected by mobile phlebotomists. Participants in the prospective study had the option to provide additional blood draws and questionnaires over an approximately 2-month period. Prospective study blood samples were shipped either frozen or at room temperature before DNA extraction.

The source is a middle-aged woman with acute COVID-19. Sequencing used PBMCs or T cells enriched from blood (not recorded which). The chain is encoded by TRBV7-2 joined to TRBJ2-3, with no confident D gene call. DNA sequence: TGTGCCAGCAGCTGGGTGGTGGGCCAAAGCACAGATACGCAGTATTTT. The encoded protein is CASSWVVGQSTDTQYF.